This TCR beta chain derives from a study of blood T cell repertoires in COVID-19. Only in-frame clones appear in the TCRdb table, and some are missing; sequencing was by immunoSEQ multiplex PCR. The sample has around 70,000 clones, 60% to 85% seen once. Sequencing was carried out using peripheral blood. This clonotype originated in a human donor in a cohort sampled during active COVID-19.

This CDR3 reads CASSLPGERGGYGYTF. The DNA for the CDR3 is TGTGCCAGTAGCCTCCCGGGGGAGCGGGGCGGCTATGGCTACACCTTC. The chain is built from TRBV19 and TRBJ1-2, with D perhaps matching TRBD1 (5 bases). The CDR3 runs to 16 residues. Trimming left V 6 bases short and J 4 bases short, with 21 bases between. Germline values: CDR1 LNHDA, CDR2 SQIVND (reference sequence). The full variable domain, completed using reference TRBV19 and TRBJ1-2, is DGGITQSPKYLFRKEGQNVTLSCEQNLNHDAMYWYRQDPGQGLRLIYYSQIVNDFQKGDIAEGYSVSREKKESFPLTVTSAQKNPTAFYLCASSLPGERGGYGYTFGSGTRLTVV.